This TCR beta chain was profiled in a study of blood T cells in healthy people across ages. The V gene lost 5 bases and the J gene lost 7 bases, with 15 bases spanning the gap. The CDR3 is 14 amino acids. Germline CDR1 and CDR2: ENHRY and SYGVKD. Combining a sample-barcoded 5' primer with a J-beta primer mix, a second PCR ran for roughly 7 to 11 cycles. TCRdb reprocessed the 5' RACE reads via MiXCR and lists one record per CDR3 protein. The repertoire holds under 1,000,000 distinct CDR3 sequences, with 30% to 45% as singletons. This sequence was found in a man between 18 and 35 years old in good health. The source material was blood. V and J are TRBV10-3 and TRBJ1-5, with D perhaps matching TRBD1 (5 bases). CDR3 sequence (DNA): TGTGCCATCAGTCCGGGGCCCTCGGGGCAGCCCCAGCATTTT. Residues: CAISPGPSGQPQHF.